Listed here are 25 T cell receptor beta chains from one sample, sequenced in a study of T cells in Graves' hyperthyroidism and ophthalmopathy. Template material for amplifying TCR beta CDR3 regions consisted of RNA transcripts. The HTBI set primed first-round TCR CDR3 RT-PCR. Each CDR3 protein is one row after TCRdb ran MiXCR on the multiplex PCR reads. The sample lists around 690,000 distinct CDR3 sequences, 15% to 20% occurring once. The specimen sequenced was blood. Receptor source: a man between 50 and 59 years old with Graves' hyperthyroidism.

The rearrangement links TRBV4-2 to TRBJ1-2; unclear D gene. V gave up 1 base and J gave up 4 bases, with 13 bases separating them. The germline CDR1 and CDR2 sequences are LGHNA and YNFKEQ. This CDR3 comprises 15 residues. The CDR3 region is CASSQVIGSPYGYTF. The CDR3 nucleotides read TGTGCCAGCAGCCAAGTCATCGGTTCACCCTATGGCTACACCTTC.

This clonotype was seen a few times. This chain links TRBV7-2 with TRBJ2-1, with D maybe TRBD1 (6 bases). The germline V gene encodes CDR1 SGHTA and CDR2 FQGNSA. The V end was cut by 3 bases, the J end by 7 bases, with 16 bases between. The CDR3 length is 15 residues. As DNA, the CDR3 is TGTGCCAGCAGCTTCGTAGGGGGTAACTTTAATGAGCAGTTCTTC. Protein product: CASSFVGGNFNEQFF.

CDR3 sequence reads: CGGQAATEAFF. In DNA, the CDR3 is TGCGGGGGACAGGCGGCCACTGAAGCTTTCTTT. This chain joins TRBV29-1 and TRBJ1-1, with TRBD1 matching 8 bases. The germline gives CDR1 SQVTM, CDR2 ANQGSEA. This CDR3 spans 11 amino acids.

With regard to this clonotype: This sequence may be a read error, since a much larger clone differs from it by one base. This chain uses TRBV4-1 with TRBJ1-1, with a weak D call TRBD1 (5 bases). V was trimmed by 2 bases and J by 4 bases, leaving 11 bases between them. Germline assignment: CDR1 MGHRA and CDR2 YSYEKL. CDR3 length equals 14 residues. The CDR3 loop reads CASSQRTPPTEAFF. DNA of the CDR3: TGCGCCAGCAGCCAACGGACACCTCCCACTGAAGCTTTCTTT.

This sequence joins TRBV6-5 and TRBJ1-6; D is undetermined. V was pared by 2 bases and J by 13 bases, with 9 bases between. CDR1 is MNHEY, CDR2 SVGAGI, per germline. This CDR3 contains 12 residues. This CDR3 reads CASSYAQAPLHF. Written as DNA, the CDR3 is TGTGCCAGCAGTTACGCTCAGGCGCCCCTCCACTTT.

There are many counts of this clonotype. This chain connects TRBV30 to TRBJ2-7; D unresolved. This CDR3 comprises 13 residues. V was pared by 0 bases and J by 7 bases, with 13 bases between. The germline V gene has CDR1 GTSNPN and CDR2 SVGIG (reference sequence). The CDR3 region is CAWSVLESGEQYF. CDR3 in DNA: TGTGCCTGGAGTGTATTAGAATCCGGGGAGCAGTACTTC.

The V call is TRBV7-3, the J call TRBJ2-3, with 11 bases aligning to TRBD2. V gave up 2 bases and J gave up 7 bases; unmatched junction bases: 8. The CDR3 covers 16 residues. Germline CDR1 and CDR2: SGHTA and FQGTGA. As DNA, the CDR3 is TGTGCCAGCAGCTTAGCACTAGCGGGAGAGCGAAATACGCAGTATTTT. It yields the protein CASSLALAGERNTQYF.

This clonotype was detected ten times or more. The V and J genes are TRBV19 and TRBJ2-2, with a weak D call TRBD1 (8 bases). This CDR3 is built from 15 residues. Germline V CDR1 and CDR2: LNHDA, SQIVND (reference sequence). Trimming cost V 2 bases and J 5 bases, with 12 bases left between them. The CDR3: CASSITGGGTGELFF. DNA for the CDR3: TGTGCCAGTAGTATAACAGGGGGAGGGACCGGGGAGCTGTTTTTT.

This clonotype was detected many times. The chain recombines TRBV6-1 with TRBJ2-1; the match to TRBD1 covers 7 bases. CDR1 is MNHNS, CDR2 SASEGT, per germline. The length of the CDR3 is 14 residues. Trimming removed 4 bases from V and 7 bases from J; junction bases left unmatched: 7. The DNA of the CDR3 is TGTGCCAGCAGTGTAGGGGGCGGAGGAAATGAGCAGTTCTTC. Its protein is CASSVGGGGNEQFF.

The chain uses TRBV2 and TRBJ1-5; the match to TRBD1 covers 8 bases. V lost 6 bases, J lost 7 bases, and 11 bases stayed unmatched. The CDR3 is 15 amino acids. Germline loops: CDR1 SNHLY, CDR2 FYNNEI. The CDR3 sequence is CASSEEGTGTQPQHF. For the CDR3, the DNA is TGTGCCAGCAGCGAGGAGGGGACAGGTACGCAGCCCCAGCATTTT.

This clonotype turned up a few times. This sequence joins TRBV20-1 and TRBJ2-7; 9 bases match TRBD1. Germline lookup yields CDR1 DFQATT and CDR2 SNEGSKA (reference sequence). The junction had 13 bases not matched to a gene; V was cut back by 6 bases and J by 4 bases. The CDR3 has 15 amino acids. In DNA, the CDR3 is TGCAGTGCACGAATCCCCGGGACAGGGAAATACGAGCAGTACTTC. It translates to CSARIPGTGKYEQYF.

The chain couples TRBV20-1 to TRBJ2-1; D might be TRBD1 (5 bases). Germline CDR1 is DFQATT and CDR2 is SNEGSKA (reference sequence). The V and J ends lost 7 bases and 0 bases respectively, with 13 bases between them. This CDR3 has 14 amino acids. The CDR3: CSVSRAVSYNEQFF. CDR3 bases: TGCAGTGTATCCAGGGCCGTCTCCTACAATGAGCAGTTCTTC.

This CDR3 reads CSARLTENTEAFF. CDR3 DNA sequence: TGCAGTGCTAGACTGACAGAGAACACTGAAGCTTTCTTT. This chain uses TRBV20-1 with TRBJ1-1, with a tentative D call TRBD1 (5 bases). The CDR3 loop spans 13 amino acids. V lost 2 bases, J lost 1 base, and 8 bases lay in between. Germline V gene lookup returns CDR1 DFQATT and CDR2 SNEGSKA (reference sequence).

This clonotype was counted ten times or more. J is TRBJ2-7 and V is TRBV27, with 9 bases that match TRBD2. The CDR3 loop spans 15 amino acids. Germline CDR1 reads MNHEY; CDR2 reads SMNVEV (reference sequence). V dropped 2 bases and J dropped 3; count of bases not matched to a gene: 5. The CDR3 DNA follows: TGTGCCAGCAGTTTAGTAGCGGGAGAAGTCTACGAGCAGTACTTC. It is translated as CASSLVAGEVYEQYF.

This clonotype was observed many times. The chain employs TRBV3-1 and TRBJ2-1, with 10 bases aligning to TRBD2. This CDR3 has 16 amino acids. Germline V CDR1 and CDR2: LGHDT, YNNKEL (reference sequence). J gave up 4 bases and V 1 base, and 4 bases lay outside the gene matches. CDR3 DNA: TGTGCCAGCAGCCAAGGAGCGGGAGGGCGGTACAATGAGCAGTTCTTC. Its protein product is CASSQGAGGRYNEQFF.

About this clonotype: With a much larger clone just one base away, this may be a read error. The CDR3 DNA sequence: TGTGCCAGCACCTCGGGACAGTATAGATACGAGCAGTACTTC. This translates into CASTSGQYRYEQYF. This sequence joins TRBV6-1 and TRBJ2-7, with 7 bases aligning to TRBD1. The V segment lost 7 bases and the J segment 4 bases; nucleotides outside the gene matches: 10. The CDR3 sequence is 14 residues long. Germline V gene sequence: CDR1 MNHNS, CDR2 SASEGT.

This clonotype was counted ten times or more. The CDR3 sequence: CATSDFRSNSSYNEQFF. CDR3 bases: TGTGCCACCAGTGATTTTCGCAGTAACTCCTCCTACAATGAGCAGTTCTTC. This chain links TRBV24-1 with TRBJ2-1; no reliable D call. CDR1 and CDR2 (germline): KGHDR, SFDVKD. The CDR3 has 17 amino acids. V lost 1 base and J lost 0, with 12 bases in between.

The chain links TRBV7-2 to TRBJ1-4, with TRBD1 identical over 7 bases. The CDR3 sequence is 16 residues long. V dropped 1 base and J dropped 4; count of bases not matched to a gene: 6. Germline-derived CDR1 and CDR2 are SGHTA and FQGNSA. CDR3 DNA sequence: TGTGCCAGCAGCTTAGAAATGACAGGGAGTAATGAAAAACTGTTTTTT. This sequence encodes CASSLEMTGSNEKLFF.

This clonotype has at least ten counts. The chain joins TRBV2 to TRBJ1-1; D perhaps matches TRBD1 (5 bases). Germline V gene lookup returns CDR1 SNHLY and CDR2 FYNNEI. The CDR3 extends over 14 amino acids. V was pared by 6 bases and J by 2 bases, with 13 bases between. The CDR3 nucleotides read TGTGCCAGCAGACGACAGTATTCCAACACTGAAGCTTTCTTT. As protein: CASRRQYSNTEAFF.

At least ten counts were recorded for this clonotype. The genes are TRBV7-9 and TRBJ2-3; 14 bases line up with TRBD2. Germline values: CDR1 SEHNR, CDR2 FQNEAQ (reference sequence). This CDR3 spans 18 amino acids. V was clipped by 5 bases and J by 3 bases; unmatched bases: 10. Written as DNA, the CDR3 is TGTGCCAGCAGCGGGCCGCAAAGGACTAGCGGGAGGACAGATACGCAGTATTTT. Protein: CASSGPQRTSGRTDTQYF.

The rearrangement uses TRBV29-1 and TRBJ2-7; no reliable D call. The CDR3 has 13 amino acids. Looked up from germline, CDR1 is SQVTM and CDR2 is ANQGSEA. V was trimmed by 2 bases and J by 2 bases, leaving 10 bases between them. The chain's CDR3 is CSVEMSEPYEQYF. The CDR3 DNA follows: TGCAGCGTTGAAATGTCGGAACCCTACGAGCAGTACTTC.

There are many counts of this clonotype. The genes are TRBV20-1 and TRBJ2-2; 8 bases line up with TRBD2. The CDR3 has 15 amino acids. After removal of 2 bases from V and 4 bases from J, the junction contained 6 bases not matched to a gene. Germline V gives CDR1 DFQATT, CDR2 SNEGSKA (reference sequence). The CDR3 bases are TGCAGTGCTAGAACCGGGAGGGCCGTCACCGGGGAGCTGTTTTTT. It encodes CSARTGRAVTGELFF.

This clonotype has only a few counts. V and J are TRBV6-5 and TRBJ1-2; 10 bases agree with TRBD1. V lost 4 bases, J lost 5 bases, and 10 bases stayed unmatched. Germline CDR1 MNHEY, CDR2 SVGAGI. The CDR3 consists of 16 residues. The CDR3 sequence: CASSSTGGNSYYGYTF. For the CDR3, the DNA is TGTGCCAGCAGTTCGACAGGGGGCAATAGCTATTATGGCTACACCTTC.

In this sample, this clonotype turned up many times. The gene calls are TRBV28 and TRBJ2-1; perhaps TRBD2 as D (5 bases). The germline CDR1 and CDR2 sequences are MDHEN and SYDVKM. With 5 bases removed from V and 4 bases from J, the gap between germline ends came to 18 bases. The CDR3 extends over 16 amino acids. The CDR3 coding sequence is TGTGCCAGCAGTCCAAGAGGTGGGCTAGCATACAATGAGCAGTTCTTC. It specifies CASSPRGGLAYNEQFF.

The chain links TRBV6-5 to TRBJ1-1; tentatively, D is TRBD1 (5 bases). The CDR3 spans 16 residues. The V end was cut by 1 base, the J end by 2 bases, with 14 bases between. Per the germline V gene, CDR1 is MNHEY and CDR2 is SVGAGI. In DNA, the CDR3 is TGTGCCAGCAGTTACTACCCAGGGACCCTAAACACTGAAGCTTTCTTT. Translating gives CASSYYPGTLNTEAFF.